The present T cell receptor beta chain was sequenced within a study of identical twins. This clonotype occurred a few times. The CDR3 contains 17 residues. Trimming took off 5 bases at V and 1 base at J, with 18 bases between the two ends. The V gene's germline CDR1 is MNHEY and CDR2 SVGAGI. A universal primer site was added by template switching, and unique molecular identifiers were carried by the cDNA. TCRdb itself ran the 5' RACE reads through MiXCR, one entry per CDR3 protein. The sample comprises 550,000 to 800,000 distinct CDR3 sequences, around 7.4% of which are singletons, and roughly 1.6% rests with the top ten. This same sample was also taken into another study, of yellow fever vaccine responses in identical twins.

Material for sequencing was PBMCs. The clonotype was recovered from a woman between 18 and 30 years old in good health. The rearrangement links TRBV6-5 to TRBJ2-4, with D unresolved. CDR3 nucleotide sequence: TGTGCCAGCAGTCCCTCGCGTGCAGGCGCCGCCAAAAACATTCAGTACTTC. This sequence encodes CASSPSRAGAAKNIQYF.